Described below is a single T cell receptor beta chain sequence and its context. Residents of about two dozen US areas, aged roughly 18 to 89 years, made up the participants. Here immunoSEQ multiplex PCR was the method, and the copy in TCRdb shows in-frame clones only, minus some. The table shows around 290,000 clones, with around 90% occurring only once. These data originate in a study of blood T cell repertoires in COVID-19. This sequence was found in a woman between 40 and 55 years old who had recovered from COVID-19. The specimen sequenced was PBMCs or T cells enriched from blood (not recorded which).

DNA of the CDR3: TGTGCCAGCAGCTTGGGCGGGATTGGGGCCAACGTCCTGACTTTC. Amino acids: CASSLGGIGANVLTF. The chain has TRBV5-4 and TRBJ2-6, with a possible D match to TRBD2 (6 bases). The CDR3 has 15 amino acids. Germline V lookup: CDR1 SGHNT, CDR2 YYREEE (reference sequence). V lost 0 bases and J 3 bases, leaving 7 bases between the germline ends. Full variable domain (missing parts from reference TRBV5-4 and TRBJ2-6): ETGVTQSPTHLIKTRGQQVTLRCSSQSGHNTVSWYQQALGQGPQFIFQYYREEENGRGNFPPRFSGLQFPNYSSELNVNALELDDSALYLCASSLGGIGANVLTFGAGSRLTVL.